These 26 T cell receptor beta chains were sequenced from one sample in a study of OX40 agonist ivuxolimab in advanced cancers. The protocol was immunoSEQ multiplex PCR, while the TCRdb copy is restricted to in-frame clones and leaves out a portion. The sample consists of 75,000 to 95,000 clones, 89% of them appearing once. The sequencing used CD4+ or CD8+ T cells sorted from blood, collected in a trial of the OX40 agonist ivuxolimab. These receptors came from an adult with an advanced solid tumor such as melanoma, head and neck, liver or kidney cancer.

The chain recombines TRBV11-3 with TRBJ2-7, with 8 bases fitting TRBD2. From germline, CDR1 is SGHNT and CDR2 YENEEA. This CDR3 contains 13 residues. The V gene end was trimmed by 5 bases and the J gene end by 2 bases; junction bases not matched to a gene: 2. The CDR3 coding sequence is TGTGCCAGCAGCGCGGGACTAGCCTACGAGCAGTACTTC. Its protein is CASSAGLAYEQYF. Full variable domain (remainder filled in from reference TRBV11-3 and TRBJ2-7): EAGVVQSPRYKIIEKKQPVAFWCNPISGHNTLYWYLQNLGQGPELLIRYENEEAVDDSQLPKDRFSAERLKGVDSTLKIQPAELGDSAVYLCASSAGLAYEQYFGPGTRLTVT.

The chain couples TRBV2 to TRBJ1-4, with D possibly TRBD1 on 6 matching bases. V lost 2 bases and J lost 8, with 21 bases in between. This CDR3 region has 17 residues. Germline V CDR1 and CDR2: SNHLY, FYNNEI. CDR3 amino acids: CASSERSLGGAGEKLFF. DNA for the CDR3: TGTGCCAGCAGTGAAAGGTCGCTGGGGGGGGCTGGGGAAAAACTGTTTTTT.

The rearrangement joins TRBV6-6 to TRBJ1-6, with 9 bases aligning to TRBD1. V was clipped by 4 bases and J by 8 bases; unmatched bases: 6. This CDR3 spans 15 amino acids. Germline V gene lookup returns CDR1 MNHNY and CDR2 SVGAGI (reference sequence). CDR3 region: CASSSGTGRDSPLHF. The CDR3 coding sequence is TGTGCCAGCAGTTCAGGGACAGGGAGAGATTCACCCCTCCACTTT.

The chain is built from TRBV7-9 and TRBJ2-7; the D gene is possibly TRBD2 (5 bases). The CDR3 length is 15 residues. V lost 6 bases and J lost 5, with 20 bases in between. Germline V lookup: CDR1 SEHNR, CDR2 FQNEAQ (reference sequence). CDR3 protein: CASSSVSAWRDEQYF. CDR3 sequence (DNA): TGTGCCAGCAGTTCAGTTTCGGCGTGGCGGGACGAGCAGTACTTC.

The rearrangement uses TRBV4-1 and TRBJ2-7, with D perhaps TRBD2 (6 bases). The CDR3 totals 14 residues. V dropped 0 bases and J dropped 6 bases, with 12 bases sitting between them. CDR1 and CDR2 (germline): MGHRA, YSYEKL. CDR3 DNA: TGCGCCAGCAGCCAAGATCAGGCCGGGGGCGAGCAGTACTTC. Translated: CASSQDQAGGEQYF.

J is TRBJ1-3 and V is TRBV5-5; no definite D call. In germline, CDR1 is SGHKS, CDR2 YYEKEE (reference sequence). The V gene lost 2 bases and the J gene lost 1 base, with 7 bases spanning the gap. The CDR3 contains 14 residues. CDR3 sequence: CASSFGSSGNTIYF. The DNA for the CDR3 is TGTGCCAGCAGCTTCGGCAGTTCTGGAAACACCATATATTTT. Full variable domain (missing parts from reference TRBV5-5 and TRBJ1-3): DAGVTQSPTHLIKTRGQQVTLRCSPISGHKSVSWYQQVLGQGPQFIFQYYEKEERGRGNFPDRFSARQFPNYSSELNVNALLLGDSALYLCASSFGSSGNTIYFGEGSWLTVV.

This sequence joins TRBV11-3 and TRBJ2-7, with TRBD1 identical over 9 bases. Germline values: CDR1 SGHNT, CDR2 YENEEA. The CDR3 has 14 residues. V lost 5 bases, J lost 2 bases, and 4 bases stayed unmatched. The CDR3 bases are TGTGCCAGCAGCCCGCGGACAGGGGCCTACGAGCAGTACTTC. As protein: CASSPRTGAYEQYF.

The CDR3 here is CAIRPGQGVIAGELFF. Here the CDR3 DNA reads TGTGCCATCAGGCCGGGACAGGGGGTTATCGCCGGGGAGCTGTTTTTT. V gene TRBV10-3 combines with J gene TRBJ2-2, with TRBD1 matching 11 bases. This CDR3 region has 16 residues. The V segment lost 6 bases and the J segment 6 bases; nucleotides outside the gene matches: 9. The germline V gene has CDR1 ENHRY and CDR2 SYGVKD.

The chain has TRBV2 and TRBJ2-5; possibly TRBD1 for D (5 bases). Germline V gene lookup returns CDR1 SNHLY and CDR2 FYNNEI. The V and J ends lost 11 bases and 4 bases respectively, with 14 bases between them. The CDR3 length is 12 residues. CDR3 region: CARSRQGETQYF. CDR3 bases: TGTGCCCGAAGCAGGCAGGGAGAGACCCAGTACTTC.

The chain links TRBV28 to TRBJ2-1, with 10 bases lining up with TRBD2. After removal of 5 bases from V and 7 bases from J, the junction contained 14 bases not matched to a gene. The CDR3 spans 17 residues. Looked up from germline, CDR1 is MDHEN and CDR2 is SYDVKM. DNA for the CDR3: TGTGCCAGCAGTCAAGCTACCGGGACTAGCGCAATTAATGAGCAGTTCTTC. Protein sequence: CASSQATGTSAINEQFF. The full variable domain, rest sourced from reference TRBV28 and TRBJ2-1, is DVKVTQSSRYLVKRTGEKVFLECVQDMDHENMFWYRQDPGLGLRLIYFSYDVKMKEKGDIPEGYSVSREKKERFSLILESASTNQTSMYLCASSQATGTSAINEQFFGPGTRLTVL.

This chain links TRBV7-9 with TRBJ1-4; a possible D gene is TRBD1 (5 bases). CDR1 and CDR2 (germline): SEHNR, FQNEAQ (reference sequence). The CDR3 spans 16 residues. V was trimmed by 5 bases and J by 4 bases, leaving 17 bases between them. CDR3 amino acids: CASSQKEGSSNEKLFF. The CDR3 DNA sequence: TGTGCCAGCAGCCAAAAGGAGGGGTCGAGTAATGAAAAACTGTTTTTT.

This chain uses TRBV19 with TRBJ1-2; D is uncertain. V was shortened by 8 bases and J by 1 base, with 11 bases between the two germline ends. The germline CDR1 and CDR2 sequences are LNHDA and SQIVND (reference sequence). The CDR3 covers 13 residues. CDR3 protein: CASHPGFNYGYTF. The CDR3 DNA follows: TGTGCCAGTCATCCGGGTTTTAACTATGGCTACACCTTC.

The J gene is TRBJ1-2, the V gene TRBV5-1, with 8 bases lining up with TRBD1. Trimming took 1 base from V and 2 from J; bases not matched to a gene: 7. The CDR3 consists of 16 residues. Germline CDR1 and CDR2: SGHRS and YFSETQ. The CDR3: CASSLMPGGPNYGYTF. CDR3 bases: TGCGCCAGCAGCTTGATGCCAGGGGGCCCGAACTATGGCTACACCTTC.

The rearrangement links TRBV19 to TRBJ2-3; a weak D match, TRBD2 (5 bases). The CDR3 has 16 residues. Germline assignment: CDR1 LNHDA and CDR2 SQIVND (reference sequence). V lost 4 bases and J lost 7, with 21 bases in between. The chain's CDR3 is CASSTPGTYTANTQYF. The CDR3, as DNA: TGTGCCAGTAGTACACCGGGAACTTACACCGCTAATACGCAGTATTTT. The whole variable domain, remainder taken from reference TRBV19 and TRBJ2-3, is DGGITQSPKYLFRKEGQNVTLSCEQNLNHDAMYWYRQDPGQGLRLIYYSQIVNDFQKGDIAEGYSVSREKKESFPLTVTSAQKNPTAFYLCASSTPGTYTANTQYFGPGTRLTVL.

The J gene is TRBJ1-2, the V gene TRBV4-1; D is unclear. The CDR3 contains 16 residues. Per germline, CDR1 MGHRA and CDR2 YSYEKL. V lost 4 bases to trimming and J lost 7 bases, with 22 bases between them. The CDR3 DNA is TGCGCCAGCAGCCGGGAAGGAGGCACTTATGAGGTTGGCTACACCTTC. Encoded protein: CASSREGGTYEVGYTF.

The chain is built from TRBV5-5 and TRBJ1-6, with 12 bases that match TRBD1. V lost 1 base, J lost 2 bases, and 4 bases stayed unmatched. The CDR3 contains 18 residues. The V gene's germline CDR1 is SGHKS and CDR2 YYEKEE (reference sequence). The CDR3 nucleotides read TGTGCCAGCAGCTTGAGGGGGACAGGGGGCCCCTATAATTCACCCCTCCACTTT. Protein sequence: CASSLRGTGGPYNSPLHF.

The CDR3: CASSTYREPATEAFF. The DNA for the CDR3 is TGTGCCAGCAGTACCTACAGGGAGCCCGCCACTGAAGCTTTCTTT. The J gene is TRBJ1-1, the V gene TRBV6-5; D is possibly TRBD1 (6 bases). V lost 5 bases and J 4 bases, leaving 17 bases between the germline ends. The CDR3 loop spans 15 amino acids. CDR1 is MNHEY, CDR2 SVGAGI, per germline.

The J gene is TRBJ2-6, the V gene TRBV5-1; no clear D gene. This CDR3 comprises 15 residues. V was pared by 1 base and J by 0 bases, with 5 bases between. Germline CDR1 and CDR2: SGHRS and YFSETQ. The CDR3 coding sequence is TGCGCCAGCAGCTTGATGTCCTCTGGGGCCAACGTCCTGACTTTC. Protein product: CASSLMSSGANVLTF.

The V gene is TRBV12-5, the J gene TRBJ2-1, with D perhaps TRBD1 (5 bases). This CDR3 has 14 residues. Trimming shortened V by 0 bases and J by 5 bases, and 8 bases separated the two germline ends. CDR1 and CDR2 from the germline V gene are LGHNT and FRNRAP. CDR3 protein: CASGLVSRDNEQFF. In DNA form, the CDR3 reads TGTGCTAGTGGTTTGGTAAGCAGGGACAATGAGCAGTTCTTC.

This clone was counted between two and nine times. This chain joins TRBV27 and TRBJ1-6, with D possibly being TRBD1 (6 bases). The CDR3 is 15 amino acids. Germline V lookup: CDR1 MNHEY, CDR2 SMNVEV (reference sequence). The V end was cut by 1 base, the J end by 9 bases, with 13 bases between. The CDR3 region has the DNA TGTGCCAGCAGTTTATGGGGGGCTGGAAGTTCACCCCTCCACTTT. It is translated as CASSLWGAGSSPLHF.

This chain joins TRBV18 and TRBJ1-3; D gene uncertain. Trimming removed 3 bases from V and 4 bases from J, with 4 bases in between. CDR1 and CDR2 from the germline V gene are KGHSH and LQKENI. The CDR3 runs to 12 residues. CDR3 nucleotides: TGTGCCAGCTCACCTGAAGGAAACACCATATATTTT. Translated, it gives CASSPEGNTIYF.

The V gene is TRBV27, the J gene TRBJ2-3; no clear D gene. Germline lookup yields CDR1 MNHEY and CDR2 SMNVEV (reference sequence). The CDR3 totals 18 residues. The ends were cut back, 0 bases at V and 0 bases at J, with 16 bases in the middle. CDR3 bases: TGTGCCAGCAGTTTATCGGGGTTGCTGAGGAAAAGCACAGATACGCAGTATTTT. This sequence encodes CASSLSGLLRKSTDTQYF.

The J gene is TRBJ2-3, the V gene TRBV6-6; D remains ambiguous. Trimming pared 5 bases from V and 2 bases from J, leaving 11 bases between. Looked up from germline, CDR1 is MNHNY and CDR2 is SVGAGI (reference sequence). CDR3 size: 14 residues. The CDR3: CASSPPTSTDTQYF. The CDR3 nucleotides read TGTGCCAGCAGTCCACCCACGTCCACAGATACGCAGTATTTT.

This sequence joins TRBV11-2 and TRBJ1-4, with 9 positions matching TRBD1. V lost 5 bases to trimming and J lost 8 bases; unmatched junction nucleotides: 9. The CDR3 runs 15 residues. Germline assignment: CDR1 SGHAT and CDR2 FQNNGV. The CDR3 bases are TGTGCCAGCAGCCCGACCACAGGGGGCAACGAAAAACTGTTTTTT. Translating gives CASSPTTGGNEKLFF.

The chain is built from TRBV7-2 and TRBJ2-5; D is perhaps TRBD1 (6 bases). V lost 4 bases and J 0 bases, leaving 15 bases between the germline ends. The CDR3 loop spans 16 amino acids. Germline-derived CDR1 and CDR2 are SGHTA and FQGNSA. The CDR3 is CASSSQDRWYQETQYF. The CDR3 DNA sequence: TGTGCCAGCAGCTCCCAAGACAGGTGGTACCAAGAGACCCAGTACTTC.

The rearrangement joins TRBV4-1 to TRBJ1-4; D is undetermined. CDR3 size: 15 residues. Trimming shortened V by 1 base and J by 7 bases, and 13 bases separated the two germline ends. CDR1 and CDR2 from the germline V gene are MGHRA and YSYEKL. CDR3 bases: TGCGCCAGCAGCCAAGTATCCTTATGGGGTGAAAAACTGTTTTTT. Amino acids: CASSQVSLWGEKLFF.